This is a list of T cell receptor beta chains from one sample in a study of CD8 T cells in ankylosing spondylitis. TCRdb reanalysed the 5' RACE reads using MiXCR and keeps one entry per CDR3 protein. Of about 260,000 distinct CDR3 sequences in the sample, 24% were seen once. Sequencing was done on a sample of blood, either unsorted or a sorted T cell fraction (not recorded which). Receptor source: a male donor with ankylosing spondylitis or in good health (not recorded which). CDR3s include the opening cysteine and the closing phenylalanine or tryptophan. Fields, in order: J gene, V gene, D gene, clone size, CDR3 protein, CDR3 DNA. A D gene is named only where the DNA matches it firmly. Clone size is given for some rows only: seen once, a few or many times, or a class if the clone is expanded.

J gene: TRBJ1-5; V gene: TRBV5-1; D gene: -; clone size: many; CDR3 protein: CARRTGTDGLGQPQHF; CDR3 DNA: TGCGCCAGGAGGACCGGGACGGACGGGCTCGGGCAGCCCCAGCATTTT
J gene: TRBJ1-2; V gene: TRBV10-2; D gene: -; clone size: few; CDR3 protein: CASSESMGREDF; CDR3 DNA: TGCGCCAGCAGTGAGAGTATGGGGAGGGAAGACTTC
J gene: TRBJ1-2; V gene: TRBV18; D gene: -; clone size: -; CDR3 protein: CASSRGSRRSEGYTF; CDR3 DNA: TGTGCCAGCTCACGGGGGAGCCGGCGTTCGGAGGGCTACACCTTC
J gene: TRBJ1-1; V gene: TRBV29-1; D gene: TRBD1; clone size: -; CDR3 protein: CSAGGSGDRRAFF; CDR3 DNA: TGCAGCGCCGGGGGAAGCGGGGACAGGAGGGCTTTCTTT
J gene: TRBJ1-5; V gene: TRBV20-1; D gene: TRBD1; clone size: few; CDR3 protein: CSAYRGGGPGQPQHF; CDR3 DNA: TGCAGTGCATACAGGGGCGGAGGACCAGGACAGCCCCAGCATTTT
J gene: TRBJ2-5; V gene: TRBV20-1; D gene: -; clone size: few; CDR3 protein: CSARLGPWEETQYF; CDR3 DNA: TGCAGTGCTAGATTAGGCCCGTGGGAGGAGACCCAGTACTTC
J gene: TRBJ1-1; V gene: TRBV7-2; D gene: -; clone size: many; CDR3 protein: CASSLEGVLNTEAFF; CDR3 DNA: TGTGCCAGCAGCTTAGAGGGTGTCCTGAACACTGAAGCTTTCTTT
J gene: TRBJ2-5; V gene: TRBV20-1; D gene: -; clone size: many; CDR3 protein: CSAEDPQNQETQYF; CDR3 DNA: TGCAGTGCTGAGGACCCACAAAACCAAGAGACCCAGTACTTC
J gene: TRBJ2-3; V gene: TRBV20-1; D gene: TRBD2; clone size: few; CDR3 protein: CSANRAGYTDTQYF; CDR3 DNA: TGCAGTGCTAACCGAGCGGGGTACACAGATACGCAGTATTTT
J gene: TRBJ1-5; V gene: TRBV10-3; D gene: -; clone size: many; CDR3 protein: CAISESETKGQPQHF; CDR3 DNA: TGTGCCATCAGTGAGTCCGAGACAAAGGGGCAGCCCCAGCATTTT
J gene: TRBJ1-2; V gene: TRBV10-2; D gene: -; clone size: -; CDR3 protein: CASSEMGASYGYTF; CDR3 DNA: TGCGCCAGCAGTGAAATGGGGGCAAGCTATGGCTACACCTTC
J gene: TRBJ2-5; V gene: TRBV10-2; D gene: -; clone size: -; CDR3 protein: CASSDVRGETQYF; CDR3 DNA: TGCGCCAGCAGTGATGTTCGGGGAGAGACCCAGTACTTC
J gene: TRBJ2-5; V gene: TRBV12-3/TRBV12-4; D gene: TRBD2; clone size: -; CDR3 protein: CASSRTSETQYF; CDR3 DNA: TGTGCCAGCAGTAGGACTAGTGAGACCCAGTACTTC
J gene: TRBJ2-7; V gene: TRBV3-1; D gene: -; clone size: -; CDR3 protein: CASSQDLWAGNVYF; CDR3 DNA: TGTGCCAGCAGCCAAGATCTCTGGGCAGGGAATGTGTACTTC
J gene: TRBJ1-5; V gene: TRBV5-1; D gene: -; clone size: many; CDR3 protein: CASSLELQISGNQPQHF; CDR3 DNA: TGCGCCAGCAGCTTGGAATTGCAGATCAGTGGCAATCAGCCCCAGCATTTT
J gene: TRBJ2-5; V gene: TRBV12-3/TRBV12-4; D gene: -; clone size: many; CDR3 protein: CASSLARRVQETQYF; CDR3 DNA: TGTGCCAGCAGTTTAGCGCGGAGGGTCCAAGAGACCCAGTACTTC
J gene: TRBJ2-3; V gene: TRBV20-1; D gene: TRBD2; clone size: -; CDR3 protein: CSAANRRGGGLTDTQYF; CDR3 DNA: TGCAGTGCTGCAAATCGTCGGGGCGGGGGTTTAACAGATACGCAGTATTTT
J gene: TRBJ2-6; V gene: TRBV20-1; D gene: -; clone size: -; CDR3 protein: CSARWAVGQNVLTF; CDR3 DNA: TGCAGTGCTCGCTGGGCGGTAGGACAAAACGTCCTGACTTTC
J gene: TRBJ2-7; V gene: TRBV12-3/TRBV12-4; D gene: TRBD1; clone size: -; CDR3 protein: CASSTGGGPGEQYF; CDR3 DNA: TGTGCCAGCAGTACAGGGGGTGGTCCAGGCGAGCAGTACTTC
J gene: TRBJ2-5; V gene: TRBV6-5; D gene: -; clone size: few; CDR3 protein: CASSTGRKTQYF; CDR3 DNA: TGTGCCAGCAGTACGGGGAGGAAGACCCAGTACTTC
J gene: TRBJ2-2; V gene: TRBV25-1; D gene: -; clone size: -; CDR3 protein: CASSEGRPPDTGELFF; CDR3 DNA: TGTGCCAGCAGTGAAGGGCGGCCCCCCGACACCGGGGAGCTGTTTTTT
J gene: TRBJ2-7; V gene: TRBV6-1; D gene: TRBD1; clone size: few; CDR3 protein: CASTVRTGRDYEQYF; CDR3 DNA: TGTGCCAGCACCGTTCGGACAGGGCGAGACTACGAGCAGTACTTC
J gene: TRBJ2-3; V gene: TRBV29-1; D gene: -; clone size: -; CDR3 protein: CSVDGAGSTDTQYF; CDR3 DNA: TGCAGCGTTGATGGGGCAGGGTCCACAGATACGCAGTATTTT
J gene: TRBJ1-2; V gene: TRBV6-1; D gene: -; clone size: -; CDR3 protein: CASSARQINYGYTF; CDR3 DNA: TGTGCCAGCAGCGCCCGACAGATCAACTATGGCTACACCTTC
J gene: TRBJ2-7; V gene: TRBV10-3; D gene: TRBD1; clone size: -; CDR3 protein: CAIRMGQRHYEQYF; CDR3 DNA: TGTGCCATCAGGATGGGACAGAGACACTACGAGCAGTACTTC
J gene: TRBJ2-3; V gene: TRBV20-1; D gene: TRBD2; clone size: few; CDR3 protein: CSARVASGGVDTQYF; CDR3 DNA: TGCAGTGCTAGAGTGGCTAGCGGGGGGGTAGATACGCAGTATTTT
J gene: TRBJ2-3; V gene: TRBV20-1; D gene: TRBD2; clone size: many; CDR3 protein: CSAPQLAGLTDTQYF; CDR3 DNA: TGCAGTGCACCGCAACTAGCGGGGCTCACAGATACGCAGTATTTT